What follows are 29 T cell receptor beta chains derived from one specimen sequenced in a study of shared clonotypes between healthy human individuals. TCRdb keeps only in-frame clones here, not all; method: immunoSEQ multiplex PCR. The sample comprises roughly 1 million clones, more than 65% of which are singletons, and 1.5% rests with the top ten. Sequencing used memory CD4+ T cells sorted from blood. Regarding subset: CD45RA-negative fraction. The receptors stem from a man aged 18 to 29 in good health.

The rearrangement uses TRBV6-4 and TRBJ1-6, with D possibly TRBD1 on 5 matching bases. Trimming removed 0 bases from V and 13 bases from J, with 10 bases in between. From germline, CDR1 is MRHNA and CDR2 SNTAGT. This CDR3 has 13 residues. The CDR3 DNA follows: TGTGCCAGCAGTGACTCGCAGGGCAGTCCCCTCCACTTT. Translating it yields CASSDSQGSPLHF.

The CDR3 DNA reads TGTGCCAGCGGCAGCGGGGCGGGAGTGTATGAGACCCAGTACTTC. Its translation is CASGSGAGVYETQYF. The rearrangement uses TRBV13 and TRBJ2-5; 7 nucleotides agree with TRBD2. This CDR3 comprises 15 residues. V shed 8 bases and J 5 bases; nucleotides not matched to a gene: 14. The germline gives CDR1 PRHDT, CDR2 FYEKMQ (reference sequence).

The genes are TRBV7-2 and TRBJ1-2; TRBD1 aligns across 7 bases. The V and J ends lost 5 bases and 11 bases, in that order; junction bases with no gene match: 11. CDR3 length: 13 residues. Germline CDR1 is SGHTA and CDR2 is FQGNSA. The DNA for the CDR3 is TGTGCCAGCAGCCTCCAGGGACAGAAGGCTTACACCTTC. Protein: CASSLQGQKAYTF.

DNA for the CDR3: TGTGCCAGCAGCTCTTATGCCGGCTCCTACAATGAGCAGTTCTTC. Protein: CASSSYAGSYNEQFF. The chain couples TRBV13 to TRBJ2-1, with D hard to call. Per germline, CDR1 PRHDT and CDR2 FYEKMQ (reference sequence). The CDR3 has 15 residues. Trimming shortened V by 4 bases and J by 0 bases, and 10 bases separated the two germline ends.

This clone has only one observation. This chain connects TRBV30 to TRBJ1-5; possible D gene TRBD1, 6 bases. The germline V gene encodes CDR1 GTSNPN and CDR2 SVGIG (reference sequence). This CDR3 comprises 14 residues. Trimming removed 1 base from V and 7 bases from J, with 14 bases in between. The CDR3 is CAWSAGGQIQPQHF. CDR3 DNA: TGTGCCTGGAGTGCGGGGGGGCAAATACAGCCCCAGCATTTT.

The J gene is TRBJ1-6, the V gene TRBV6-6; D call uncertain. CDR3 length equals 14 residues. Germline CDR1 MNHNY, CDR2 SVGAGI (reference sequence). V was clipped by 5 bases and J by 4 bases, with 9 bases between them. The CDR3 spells CASSETDYNSPLHF. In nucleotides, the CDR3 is TGTGCCAGCAGTGAGACGGATTATAATTCACCCCTCCACTTT.

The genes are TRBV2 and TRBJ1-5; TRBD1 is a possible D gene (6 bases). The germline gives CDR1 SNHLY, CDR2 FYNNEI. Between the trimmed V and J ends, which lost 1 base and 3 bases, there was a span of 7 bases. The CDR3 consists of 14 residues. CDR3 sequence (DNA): TGTGCCAGCAGTGAAGGGACAGTCAATCAGCCCCAGCATTTT. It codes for CASSEGTVNQPQHF.

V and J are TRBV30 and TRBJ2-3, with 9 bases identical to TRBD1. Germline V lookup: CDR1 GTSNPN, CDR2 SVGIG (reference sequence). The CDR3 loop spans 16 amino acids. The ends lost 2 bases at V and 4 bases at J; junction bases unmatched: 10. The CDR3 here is CAWSTGTGNFADTQYF. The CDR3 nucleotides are TGTGCCTGGAGTACCGGGACAGGGAACTTCGCAGATACGCAGTATTTT.

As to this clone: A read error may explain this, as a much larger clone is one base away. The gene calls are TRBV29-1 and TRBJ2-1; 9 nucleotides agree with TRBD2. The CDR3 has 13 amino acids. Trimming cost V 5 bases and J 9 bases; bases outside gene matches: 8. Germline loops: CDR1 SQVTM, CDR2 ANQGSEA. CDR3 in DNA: TGCAGCGTTCTTGGGCTAGCGGGGAGTGAGCAGTTCTTC. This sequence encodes CSVLGLAGSEQFF.

In nucleotides, the CDR3 is TGTGCCACCAGCAGAGATATAGGTAAGGGAGGGATGAACACTGAAGCTTTCTTT. Amino acid sequence: CATSRDIGKGGMNTEAFF. V and J are TRBV15 and TRBJ1-1; D call uncertain. Per the germline V gene, CDR1 is LNHNV and CDR2 is YYDKDF (reference sequence). V shed 0 bases and J shed 0 bases, with 17 bases lying between them. The CDR3 consists of 18 residues.

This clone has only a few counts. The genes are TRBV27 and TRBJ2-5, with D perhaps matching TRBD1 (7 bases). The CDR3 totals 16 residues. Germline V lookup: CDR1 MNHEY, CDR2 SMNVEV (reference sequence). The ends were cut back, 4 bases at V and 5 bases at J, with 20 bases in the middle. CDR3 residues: CASSSSRQGRGETQYF. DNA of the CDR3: TGTGCCAGCAGTTCGTCCCGACAGGGCCGGGGGGAGACCCAGTACTTC.

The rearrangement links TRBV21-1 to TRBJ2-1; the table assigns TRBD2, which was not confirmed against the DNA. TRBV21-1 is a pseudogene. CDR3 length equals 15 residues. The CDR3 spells CASSKGVGGENEQFF. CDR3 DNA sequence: TGTGCCAGCAGCAAAGGGGTAGGAGGGGAGAATGAGCAGTTCTTC.

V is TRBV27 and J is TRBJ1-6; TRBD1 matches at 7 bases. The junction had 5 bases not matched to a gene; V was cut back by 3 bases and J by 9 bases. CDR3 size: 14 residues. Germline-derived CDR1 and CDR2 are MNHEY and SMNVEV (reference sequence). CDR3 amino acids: CASSLGQQGSPLHF. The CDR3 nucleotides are TGTGCCAGCAGTTTGGGACAGCAGGGTTCACCCCTCCACTTT.

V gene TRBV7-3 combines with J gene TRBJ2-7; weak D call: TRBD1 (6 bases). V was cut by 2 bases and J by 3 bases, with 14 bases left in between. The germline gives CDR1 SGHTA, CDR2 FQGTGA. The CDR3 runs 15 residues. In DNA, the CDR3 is TGTGCCAGCAGCTTACCTACAGGACAGTTCTACGAGCAGTACTTC. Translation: CASSLPTGQFYEQYF.

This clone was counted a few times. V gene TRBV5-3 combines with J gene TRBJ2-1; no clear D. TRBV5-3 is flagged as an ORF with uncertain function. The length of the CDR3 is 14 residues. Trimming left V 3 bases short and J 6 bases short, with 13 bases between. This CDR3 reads CARSSLDQSNEQFF. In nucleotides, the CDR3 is TGTGCCAGAAGCTCGTTAGATCAGTCCAATGAGCAGTTCTTC.

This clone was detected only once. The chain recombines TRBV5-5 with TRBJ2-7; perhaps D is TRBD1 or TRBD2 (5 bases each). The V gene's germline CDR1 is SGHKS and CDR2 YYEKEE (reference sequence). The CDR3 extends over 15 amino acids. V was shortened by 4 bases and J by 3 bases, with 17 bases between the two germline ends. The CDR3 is CASSLTGRAFYEQYF. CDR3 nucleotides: TGTGCCAGCAGCCTGACGGGACGGGCGTTCTACGAGCAGTACTTC.

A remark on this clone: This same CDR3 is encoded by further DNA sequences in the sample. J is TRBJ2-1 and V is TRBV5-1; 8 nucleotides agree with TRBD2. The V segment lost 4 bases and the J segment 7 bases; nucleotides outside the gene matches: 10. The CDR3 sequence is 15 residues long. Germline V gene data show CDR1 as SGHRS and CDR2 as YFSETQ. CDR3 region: CASSGTSGTWNEQFF. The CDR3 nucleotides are TGCGCCAGCAGCGGTACTAGCGGCACCTGGAATGAGCAGTTCTTC.

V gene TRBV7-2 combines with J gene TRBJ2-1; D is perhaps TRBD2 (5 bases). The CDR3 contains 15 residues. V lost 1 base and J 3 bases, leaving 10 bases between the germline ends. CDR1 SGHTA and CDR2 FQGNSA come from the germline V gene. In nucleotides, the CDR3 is TGTGCCAGCAGCTTAGATCGGGGAGTCTACAATGAGCAGTTCTTC. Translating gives CASSLDRGVYNEQFF.

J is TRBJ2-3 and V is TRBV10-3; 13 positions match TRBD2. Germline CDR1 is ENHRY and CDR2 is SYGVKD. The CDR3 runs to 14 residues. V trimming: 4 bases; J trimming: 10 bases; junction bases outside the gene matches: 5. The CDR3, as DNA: TGTGCCATCAGTGGAGGGACTAGCGGGAAGGCGCAGTATTTT. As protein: CAISGGTSGKAQYF.

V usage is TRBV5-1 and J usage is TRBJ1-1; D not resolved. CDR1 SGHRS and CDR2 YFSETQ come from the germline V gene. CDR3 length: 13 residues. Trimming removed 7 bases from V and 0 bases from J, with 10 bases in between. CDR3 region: CASARTVNTEAFF. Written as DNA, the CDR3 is TGCGCCAGCGCTAGGACGGTGAACACTGAAGCTTTCTTT.

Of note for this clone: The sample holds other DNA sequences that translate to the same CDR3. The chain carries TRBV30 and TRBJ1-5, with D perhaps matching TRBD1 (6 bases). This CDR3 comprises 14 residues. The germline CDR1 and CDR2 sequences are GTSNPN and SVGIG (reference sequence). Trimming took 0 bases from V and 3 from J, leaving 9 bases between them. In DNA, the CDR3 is TGTGCCTGGAGTGTAAGGGGGGACAATCAGCCCCAGCATTTT. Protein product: CAWSVRGDNQPQHF.

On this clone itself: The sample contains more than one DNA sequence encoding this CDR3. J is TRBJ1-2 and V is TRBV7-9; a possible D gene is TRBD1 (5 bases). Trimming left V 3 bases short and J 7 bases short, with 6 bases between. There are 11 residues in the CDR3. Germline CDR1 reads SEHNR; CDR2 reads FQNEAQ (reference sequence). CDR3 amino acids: CASSLQGGYTF. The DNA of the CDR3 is TGTGCCAGCAGCTTGCAGGGTGGCTACACCTTC.

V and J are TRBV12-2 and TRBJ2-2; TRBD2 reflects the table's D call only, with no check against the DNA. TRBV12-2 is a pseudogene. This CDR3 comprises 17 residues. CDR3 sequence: CASRPGTSGSPPGELFF. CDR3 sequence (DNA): TGTGCAAGTCGCCCCGGGACTAGCGGGAGTCCGCCCGGGGAGCTGTTTTTT.

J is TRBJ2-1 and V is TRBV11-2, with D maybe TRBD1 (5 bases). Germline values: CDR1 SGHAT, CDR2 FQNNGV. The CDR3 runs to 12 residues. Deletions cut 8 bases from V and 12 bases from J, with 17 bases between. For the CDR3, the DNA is TGTGCCAGCGCCCCCCAGGGCCATGTGCAGTTCTTC. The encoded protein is CASAPQGHVQFF.

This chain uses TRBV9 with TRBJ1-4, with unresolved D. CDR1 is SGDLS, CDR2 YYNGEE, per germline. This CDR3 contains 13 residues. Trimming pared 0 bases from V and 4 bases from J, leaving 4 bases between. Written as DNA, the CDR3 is TGTGCCAGCAGCGTAGGGGTTAATGAAAAACTGTTTTTT. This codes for CASSVGVNEKLFF. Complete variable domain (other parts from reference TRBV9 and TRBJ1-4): DSGVTQTPKHLITATGQRVTLRCSPRSGDLSVYWYQQSLDQGLQFLIQYYNGEERAKGNILERFSAQQFPDLHSELNLSSLELGDSALYFCASSVGVNEKLFFGSGTQLSVL.

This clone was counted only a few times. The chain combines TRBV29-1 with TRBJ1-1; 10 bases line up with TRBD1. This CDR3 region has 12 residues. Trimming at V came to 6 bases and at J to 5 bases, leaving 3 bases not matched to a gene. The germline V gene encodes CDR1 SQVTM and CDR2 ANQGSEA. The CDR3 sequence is CSVGTGVTEAFF. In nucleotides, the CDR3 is TGCAGCGTGGGGACAGGGGTTACTGAAGCTTTCTTT.

CDR3: CASSQEGQGAYGYTF. Here the CDR3 DNA reads TGTGCCAGCAGCCAAGAAGGACAGGGGGCGTATGGCTACACCTTC. This sequence joins TRBV14 and TRBJ1-2; 11 nucleotides align to TRBD1. This CDR3 has 15 amino acids. V lost 0 bases to trimming and J lost 5 bases; unmatched junction nucleotides: 2. Germline V gives CDR1 SGHDN, CDR2 FVKESK.

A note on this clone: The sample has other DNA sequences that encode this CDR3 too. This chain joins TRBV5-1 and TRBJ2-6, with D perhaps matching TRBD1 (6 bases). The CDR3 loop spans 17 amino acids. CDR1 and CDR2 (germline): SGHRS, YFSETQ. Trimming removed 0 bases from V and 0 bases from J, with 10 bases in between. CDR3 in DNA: TGCGCCAGCAGCTTGGAGGGGGTGAGCTCTGGGGCCAACGTCCTGACTTTC. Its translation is CASSLEGVSSGANVLTF.

CDR3 bases: TGTGCCAGCAGAAGACAGGGGTCTATGTACGAGCAGTACTTC. Protein: CASRRQGSMYEQYF. The gene calls are TRBV6-1 and TRBJ2-7, with TRBD1 identical over 8 bases. CDR1 MNHNS and CDR2 SASEGT come from the germline V gene. The CDR3 is made up of 14 amino acids. V shed 6 bases, J shed 4 bases, and the junction held 8 bases outside the gene matches.